Given below is one T cell receptor (beta chain) in context. Its antigen is as yet unknown. The sample is drawn from a study of blood T cells in healthy people across ages. A J-beta primer mix and a sample-barcoded 5' primer were used in a second PCR of about 7 to 12 cycles. CDR3-containing paired-end reads numbering at least 2.5 million came from each sample. One entry per CDR3 protein results from TCRdb running MiXCR on the 5' RACE reads. The data contain 650,000 to 1,000,000 distinct CDR3 sequences, under 40% of them singletons. Deletions cut 7 bases from V and 4 bases from J, with 17 bases between. The CDR3 totals 15 residues. Germline CDR1 and CDR2: SNHLY and FYNNEI. Study conclusions and caveats: Diversity of TCR beta per million T cells declined in a roughly linear way with age.

Sequencing was carried out using blood. The rearrangement links TRBV2 to TRBJ1-5; TRBD1 is a possible D gene (6 bases). The sequence was obtained from a man aged 18 to 29 in good health. As DNA, the CDR3 is TGTGCCAGCACCATAAGTCACAGGGCTAATCAGCCCCAGCATTTT. This codes for CASTISHRANQPQHF.